The 4 T cell receptor beta chains given below trace back to one sample, sequenced in a study of cytomegalovirus exposure and HLA in healthy donors. The PCR employed 60 Vbeta primers together with 13 Jbeta primers. Only in-frame clones appear in the TCRdb table, and some are missing; sequencing was by immunoSEQ multiplex PCR. Found here are 250,000 to 350,000 clones, under 90% of them singletons; the top ten hold about 0.3%. The specimen sequenced was PBMCs. The source of these receptors is a girl aged 2 to 10 in good health and CMV-seronegative.

This clone has only one observation. This chain connects TRBV5-1 to TRBJ2-7; 11 bases are a match to TRBD2. The V gene's germline CDR1 is SGHRS and CDR2 YFSETQ. This CDR3 region has 17 residues. The J segment lost 4 bases and the V segment lost 4 bases, leaving 13 bases of the junction unmatched. The CDR3 DNA sequence: TGCGCCAGCAGCCTCTTAGCGGTAGCGGGAGGGCCTTACGAGCAGTACTTC. This codes for CASSLLAVAGGPYEQYF.

This chain connects TRBV11-2 to TRBJ1-4, with 8 positions matching TRBD1. V dropped 5 bases and J dropped 4; count of bases not matched to a gene: 3. Germline values: CDR1 SGHAT, CDR2 FQNNGV. This CDR3 has 14 residues. The CDR3 protein is CASSRTGGNEKLFF. CDR3 DNA sequence: TGTGCCAGCAGCCGTACAGGGGGTAATGAAAAACTGTTTTTT. Full variable domain (missing parts from reference TRBV11-2 and TRBJ1-4): EAGVAQSPRYKIIEKRQSVAFWCNPISGHATLYWYQQILGQGPKLLIQFQNNGVVDDSQLPKDRFSAERLKGVDSTLKIQPAKLEDSAVYLCASSRTGGNEKLFFGSGTQLSVL.

This clone was seen a few times. This chain uses TRBV6-1 with TRBJ2-3; 10 bases fit TRBD2. Trimming took 4 bases from V and 4 from J; bases not matched to a gene: 8. The CDR3 spans 16 residues. The germline CDR1 and CDR2 sequences are MNHNS and SASEGT. Here the CDR3 DNA reads TGTGCCAGCAGTGGAGCTAGCGGGGGTGGTGCAGATACGCAGTATTTT. It encodes CASSGASGGGADTQYF.

This clone was counted only a few times. The chain combines TRBV29-1 with TRBJ2-7; 9 bases are shared with TRBD1. V shed 5 bases and J 1 base; nucleotides not matched to a gene: 18. The CDR3 consists of 18 residues. Germline assignment: CDR1 SQVTM and CDR2 ANQGSEA. CDR3 in DNA: TGCAGCGTTTTGGGCGGCGATGGGGACAGGGTGGCGTCCTACGAGCAGTACTTC. Translation: CSVLGGDGDRVASYEQYF.